A single sample gave rise to the 8 T cell receptor beta chains below, sequenced in a study of T cells expressing NK-cell markers. TCRdb re-called the 5' RACE reads and shows each CDR3 protein once, DNA omitted. The sample table sets out some 140,000 distinct CDR3 sequences. Sample: blood T cells: a sorted CD56 or NKG2C T cell subset, CD4+ or CD8+ T cells, or bulk PBMC T cells (not recorded which). These receptors all come from a woman aged 50 to 60 in good health.

The V gene is TRBV12-5, the J gene TRBJ2-6; lacking DNA, the TRBD1 call made by TCRdb goes unchecked. CDR1 is LGHNT and CDR2 is FRNRAP in the germline V gene. The CDR3 loop spans 14 amino acids. The CDR3 loop is CASGFITDSNVLTF.

The chain employs TRBV4-2 and TRBJ1-1; TCRdb names TRBD1, which stays unverified in the absence of DNA. CDR1 is LGHNA and CDR2 is YNFKEQ in the germline V gene. CDR3 size: 15 residues. CDR3 sequence reads: CASSQAGVGNTEAFF.

The rearrangement joins TRBV7-6 to TRBJ2-3; TCRdb's D gene call, TRBD2, goes unchecked for lack of DNA. Germline V gene data show CDR1 as SGHVS and CDR2 as FNYEAQ. The CDR3 consists of 16 residues. CDR3 sequence reads: CASSLVGSGITDTQYF.

The V and J genes are TRBV6-6 and TRBJ2-3. Looked up from germline, CDR1 is MNHNY and CDR2 is SVGAGI (reference sequence). This CDR3 region has 16 residues. CDR3 sequence: CASSYSRRTVADTQYF.

The chain employs TRBV5-1 and TRBJ2-5; the TRBD2 assignment by TCRdb is unverifiable without DNA. The germline CDR1 and CDR2 sequences are SGHRS and YFSETQ. The length of the CDR3 is 17 residues. CDR3 sequence: CASRLIGLAEDGETQYF.

The rearrangement links TRBV28 to TRBJ2-5; checking the TCRdb D call of TRBD1 is not possible without DNA. Germline V gene data show CDR1 as MDHEN and CDR2 as SYDVKM. The CDR3 covers 14 residues. The CDR3 here is CASSPLQDRETQYF.

The V gene is TRBV7-8, the J gene TRBJ2-1; checking the TCRdb D call of TRBD2 is not possible without DNA. Germline V gene data show CDR1 as SGHVS and CDR2 as FQNEAQ. The CDR3 has 16 amino acids. The CDR3 loop reads CASSIIGLAGDNEQFF. The full variable domain, its missing parts supplied by reference TRBV7-8 and TRBJ2-1, is GAGVSQSPRYKVAKRGQDVALRCDPISGHVSLFWYQQALGQGPEFLTYFQNEAQLDKSGLPSDRFFAERPEGSVSTLKIQRTQQEDSAVYLCASSIIGLAGDNEQFFGPGTRLTVL.

This chain connects TRBV7-9 to TRBJ2-7; without DNA, the TCRdb call of TRBD1 cannot be checked. Germline CDR1 and CDR2: SEHNR and FQNEAQ (reference sequence). The CDR3 totals 13 residues. This CDR3 reads CASSPRRVYEQYF.